This record looks at one T cell receptor beta chain sequence and its context. Antigen specificity is unknown. This record belongs to a study of vaccination and CD4 T cells after COVID-19. Looking at the study overall: Post-vaccine sampling followed dose two by a median 72 days (range 14 to 241). Cells were stimulated with overlapping spike peptide pools from SARS-CoV-2, HCoV-NL63, HCoV-OC43 and HCoV-229E. Control cultures received a CEFX pool, an HIV-1 Nef pool, or no peptide.

Sample treatment: roughly 10-day PBMC culture with coronavirus spike peptide pools or control peptides (ViraFEST assay). ViraFEST used peptide pools to expand antigen-specific T cells, then sequenced TCRs. Scientists ran DNA taken from cultured CD4+ T cells through the Oncomine TCR Beta short-read assay for sequencing. TCRdb re-derived calls from the PCR reads in MiXCR, one entry per CDR3 protein. The sample carries about 7,800 distinct CDR3 sequences, more than 45% recorded once. CDR3 size: 17 residues. Between the trimmed V and J ends, which lost 4 bases and 4 bases, there was a span of 20 bases. The V gene's germline CDR1 is MGHRA and CDR2 YSYEKL.

The source of this sequence is a human donor who had recovered from COVID-19. J is TRBJ1-5 and V is TRBV4-1, with TRBD1 as a possible D gene (6 bases). The source material was CD4+ T cells from blood, cultured in vitro. This CDR3 is CASSLRTGNLRNQPQHF. In DNA, the CDR3 is TGCGCCAGCAGCCTGCGAACAGGGAACCTTAGGAATCAGCCCCAGCATTTT.